Below, 12 T cell receptor beta chains from the same sample are listed, as sequenced in a study of vaccination and CD4 T cells after COVID-19. No antigen has been identified for these receptors. Treatment in this sample: roughly nine-day PBMC culture with coronavirus spike peptide pools or control peptides (ViraFEST assay). Cultured CD4+ T cells had their DNA profiled by the Oncomine TCR Beta short-read assay. TCRdb re-called the PCR reads with MiXCR, one entry per CDR3 protein. The sample holds some 13,000 distinct CDR3 sequences, around 26% seen once. The sequenced sample consisted of CD4+ T cells from blood, cultured in vitro. The source is a human donor who had recovered from COVID-19.

This sequence joins TRBV6-1 and TRBJ1-1; 8 bases are shared with TRBD1. The CDR3 sequence is 13 residues long. In germline, CDR1 is MNHNS, CDR2 SASEGT. V shed 6 bases and J 4 bases; nucleotides not matched to a gene: 4. The CDR3 reads CASSRTGGTEAFF. DNA for the CDR3: TGTGCCAGCAGCCGCACAGGGGGCACTGAAGCTTTCTTT.

The chain joins TRBV29-1 to TRBJ2-7; 7 bases align to TRBD1. The CDR3 extends over 11 amino acids. The J segment lost 5 bases and the V segment lost 7 bases, leaving 5 bases of the junction unmatched. The germline V gene encodes CDR1 SQVTM and CDR2 ANQGSEA. CDR3: CSARQGHEQYF. CDR3 bases: TGCAGCGCAAGACAGGGCCACGAGCAGTACTTC.

This clonotype turned up a few times. The chain recombines TRBV27 with TRBJ2-7; the match to TRBD1 covers 8 bases. Germline V gene lookup returns CDR1 MNHEY and CDR2 SMNVEV (reference sequence). The trim removed 10 bases at V and 6 bases at J, leaving 14 bases unmatched. The CDR3 consists of 14 residues. CDR3 sequence: CATGTGGRGGEQYF. The CDR3 coding sequence is TGTGCCACCGGTACAGGGGGACGAGGTGGCGAGCAGTACTTC.

Only one count was recorded for this clonotype. The chain links TRBV5-5 to TRBJ2-7; maybe TRBD2 (6 bases). Per germline, CDR1 SGHKS and CDR2 YYEKEE (reference sequence). Trimming shortened V by 4 bases and J by 2 bases, and 16 bases separated the two germline ends. The CDR3 is 15 amino acids. The CDR3 DNA sequence: TGTGCCAGCAGCACAGACGGGACTCTGACCTACGAGCAGTACTTC. Its protein is CASSTDGTLTYEQYF.

Only a few counts were recorded for this clonotype. The chain couples TRBV19 to TRBJ1-5, with unresolved D. V lost 3 bases and J 7 bases, leaving 10 bases between the germline ends. This CDR3 is built from 13 residues. CDR1 and CDR2 from the germline V gene are LNHDA and SQIVND (reference sequence). The CDR3 DNA reads as TGTGCCAGTAGTATGAGATTGCGCCAGCCCCAGCATTTT. It specifies CASSMRLRQPQHF. Supplemented by reference TRBV19 and TRBJ1-5, the full variable domain reads DGGITQSPKYLFRKEGQNVTLSCEQNLNHDAMYWYRQDPGQGLRLIYYSQIVNDFQKGDIAEGYSVSREKKESFPLTVTSAQKNPTAFYLCASSMRLRQPQHFGDGTRLSIL.

This clonotype was counted a few times. The J gene is TRBJ2-5, the V gene TRBV7-8; D may be TRBD1 (5 bases). V lost 6 bases to trimming and J lost 0 bases, with 14 bases between them. There are 15 residues in the CDR3. Germline V CDR1 and CDR2: SGHVS, FQNEAQ. CDR3 coding DNA: TGTGCCAGCAGACCAGGGTGGGCAGACCAAGAGACCCAGTACTTC. Amino acids: CASRPGWADQETQYF.

The rearrangement uses TRBV5-5 and TRBJ1-2, with D hard to call. The V gene's germline CDR1 is SGHKS and CDR2 YYEKEE (reference sequence). The CDR3 sequence is 14 residues long. Trimming removed 0 bases at V and 9 bases at J, with 15 bases between. CDR3 in amino acids: CASSLGTAAVSYTF. CDR3 coding DNA: TGTGCCAGCAGCTTGGGGACCGCGGCGGTAAGCTACACCTTC.

This clonotype was observed a handful of times. The chain links TRBV4-1 to TRBJ2-1; a weak D match, TRBD2 (5 bases). Germline V CDR1 and CDR2: MGHRA, YSYEKL. The CDR3 spans 16 residues. V gave up 2 bases and J gave up 6 bases, with 17 bases separating them. CDR3 sequence reads: CASSQTLVEVANEQFF. The CDR3 region has the DNA TGCGCCAGCAGCCAAACACTAGTGGAAGTTGCCAATGAGCAGTTCTTC.

The CDR3 here is CASSRLRGSQETQYF. The CDR3 DNA follows: TGCGCCAGCAGCCGCCTCAGAGGGTCCCAGGAGACCCAGTACTTC. The chain has TRBV4-3 and TRBJ2-5; D possibly corresponds to TRBD2 (5 bases). The V gene's germline CDR1 is LGHNA and CDR2 YSLEER. The length of the CDR3 is 15 residues. The V and J ends lost 4 bases and 5 bases respectively, with 17 bases between them.

This chain uses TRBV28 with TRBJ1-2; weak D call: TRBD1 (6 bases). The ends were cut back, 5 bases at V and 8 bases at J, with 18 bases in the middle. This CDR3 contains 14 residues. Germline CDR1 reads MDHEN; CDR2 reads SYDVKM. CDR3 region: CASSATQGRYGYTF. The CDR3 bases are TGTGCCAGCAGTGCCACACAGGGTCGCTACGGCTACACCTTC.

This clonotype was seen only a few times. V gene TRBV24-1 combines with J gene TRBJ1-3; 7 bases are shared with TRBD1. This CDR3 comprises 15 residues. Germline V lookup: CDR1 KGHDR, CDR2 SFDVKD. In nucleotides, the CDR3 is TGTTCCCAGCCGGGACAGCTTATCTCTGGAAACACCATATATTTT. Translating it yields CSQPGQLISGNTIYF.

This chain uses TRBV29-1 with TRBJ2-3; 11 bases are a match to TRBD1. After removal of 8 bases from V and 3 bases from J, the junction contained 7 bases not matched to a gene. Looked up from germline, CDR1 is SQVTM and CDR2 is ANQGSEA. The CDR3 extends over 14 amino acids. The CDR3 DNA reads as TGCAGCACTTTGGACAGGGGGCTTACAGATACGCAGTATTTT. This sequence encodes CSTLDRGLTDTQYF.